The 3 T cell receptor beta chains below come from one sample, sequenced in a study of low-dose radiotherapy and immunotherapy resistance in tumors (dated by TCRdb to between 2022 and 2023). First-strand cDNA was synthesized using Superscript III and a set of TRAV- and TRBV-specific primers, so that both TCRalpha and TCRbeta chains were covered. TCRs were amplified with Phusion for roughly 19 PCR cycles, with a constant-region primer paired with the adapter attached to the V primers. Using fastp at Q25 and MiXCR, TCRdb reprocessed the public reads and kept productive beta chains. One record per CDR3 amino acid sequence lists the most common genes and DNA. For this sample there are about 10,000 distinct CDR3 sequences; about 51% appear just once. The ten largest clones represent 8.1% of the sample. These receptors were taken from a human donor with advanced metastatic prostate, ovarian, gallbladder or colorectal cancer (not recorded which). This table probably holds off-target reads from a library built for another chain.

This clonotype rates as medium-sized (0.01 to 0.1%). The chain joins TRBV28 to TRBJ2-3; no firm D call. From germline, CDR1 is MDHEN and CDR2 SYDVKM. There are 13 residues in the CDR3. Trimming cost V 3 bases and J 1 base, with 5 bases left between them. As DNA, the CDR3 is TGTGCCAGCAGTTTGGCGGGCACAGATACGCAGTATTTT. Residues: CASSLAGTDTQYF.

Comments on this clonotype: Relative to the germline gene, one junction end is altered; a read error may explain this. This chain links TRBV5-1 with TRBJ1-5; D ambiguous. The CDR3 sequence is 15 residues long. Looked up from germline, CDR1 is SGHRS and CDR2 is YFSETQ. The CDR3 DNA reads TGTGCCAGCAGCTTGGGTGGGTTTAGCAATCAGCCCCAGCATTTT. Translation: CASSLGGFSNQPQHF.

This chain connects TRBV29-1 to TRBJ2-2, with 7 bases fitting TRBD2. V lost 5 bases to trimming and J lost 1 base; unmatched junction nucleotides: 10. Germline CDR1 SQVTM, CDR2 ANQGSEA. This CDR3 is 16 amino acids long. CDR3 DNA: TGCAGCGTTCCTAGGGTAGGGAGGGGGAACACCGGGGAGCTGTTTTTT. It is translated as CSVPRVGRGNTGELFF.